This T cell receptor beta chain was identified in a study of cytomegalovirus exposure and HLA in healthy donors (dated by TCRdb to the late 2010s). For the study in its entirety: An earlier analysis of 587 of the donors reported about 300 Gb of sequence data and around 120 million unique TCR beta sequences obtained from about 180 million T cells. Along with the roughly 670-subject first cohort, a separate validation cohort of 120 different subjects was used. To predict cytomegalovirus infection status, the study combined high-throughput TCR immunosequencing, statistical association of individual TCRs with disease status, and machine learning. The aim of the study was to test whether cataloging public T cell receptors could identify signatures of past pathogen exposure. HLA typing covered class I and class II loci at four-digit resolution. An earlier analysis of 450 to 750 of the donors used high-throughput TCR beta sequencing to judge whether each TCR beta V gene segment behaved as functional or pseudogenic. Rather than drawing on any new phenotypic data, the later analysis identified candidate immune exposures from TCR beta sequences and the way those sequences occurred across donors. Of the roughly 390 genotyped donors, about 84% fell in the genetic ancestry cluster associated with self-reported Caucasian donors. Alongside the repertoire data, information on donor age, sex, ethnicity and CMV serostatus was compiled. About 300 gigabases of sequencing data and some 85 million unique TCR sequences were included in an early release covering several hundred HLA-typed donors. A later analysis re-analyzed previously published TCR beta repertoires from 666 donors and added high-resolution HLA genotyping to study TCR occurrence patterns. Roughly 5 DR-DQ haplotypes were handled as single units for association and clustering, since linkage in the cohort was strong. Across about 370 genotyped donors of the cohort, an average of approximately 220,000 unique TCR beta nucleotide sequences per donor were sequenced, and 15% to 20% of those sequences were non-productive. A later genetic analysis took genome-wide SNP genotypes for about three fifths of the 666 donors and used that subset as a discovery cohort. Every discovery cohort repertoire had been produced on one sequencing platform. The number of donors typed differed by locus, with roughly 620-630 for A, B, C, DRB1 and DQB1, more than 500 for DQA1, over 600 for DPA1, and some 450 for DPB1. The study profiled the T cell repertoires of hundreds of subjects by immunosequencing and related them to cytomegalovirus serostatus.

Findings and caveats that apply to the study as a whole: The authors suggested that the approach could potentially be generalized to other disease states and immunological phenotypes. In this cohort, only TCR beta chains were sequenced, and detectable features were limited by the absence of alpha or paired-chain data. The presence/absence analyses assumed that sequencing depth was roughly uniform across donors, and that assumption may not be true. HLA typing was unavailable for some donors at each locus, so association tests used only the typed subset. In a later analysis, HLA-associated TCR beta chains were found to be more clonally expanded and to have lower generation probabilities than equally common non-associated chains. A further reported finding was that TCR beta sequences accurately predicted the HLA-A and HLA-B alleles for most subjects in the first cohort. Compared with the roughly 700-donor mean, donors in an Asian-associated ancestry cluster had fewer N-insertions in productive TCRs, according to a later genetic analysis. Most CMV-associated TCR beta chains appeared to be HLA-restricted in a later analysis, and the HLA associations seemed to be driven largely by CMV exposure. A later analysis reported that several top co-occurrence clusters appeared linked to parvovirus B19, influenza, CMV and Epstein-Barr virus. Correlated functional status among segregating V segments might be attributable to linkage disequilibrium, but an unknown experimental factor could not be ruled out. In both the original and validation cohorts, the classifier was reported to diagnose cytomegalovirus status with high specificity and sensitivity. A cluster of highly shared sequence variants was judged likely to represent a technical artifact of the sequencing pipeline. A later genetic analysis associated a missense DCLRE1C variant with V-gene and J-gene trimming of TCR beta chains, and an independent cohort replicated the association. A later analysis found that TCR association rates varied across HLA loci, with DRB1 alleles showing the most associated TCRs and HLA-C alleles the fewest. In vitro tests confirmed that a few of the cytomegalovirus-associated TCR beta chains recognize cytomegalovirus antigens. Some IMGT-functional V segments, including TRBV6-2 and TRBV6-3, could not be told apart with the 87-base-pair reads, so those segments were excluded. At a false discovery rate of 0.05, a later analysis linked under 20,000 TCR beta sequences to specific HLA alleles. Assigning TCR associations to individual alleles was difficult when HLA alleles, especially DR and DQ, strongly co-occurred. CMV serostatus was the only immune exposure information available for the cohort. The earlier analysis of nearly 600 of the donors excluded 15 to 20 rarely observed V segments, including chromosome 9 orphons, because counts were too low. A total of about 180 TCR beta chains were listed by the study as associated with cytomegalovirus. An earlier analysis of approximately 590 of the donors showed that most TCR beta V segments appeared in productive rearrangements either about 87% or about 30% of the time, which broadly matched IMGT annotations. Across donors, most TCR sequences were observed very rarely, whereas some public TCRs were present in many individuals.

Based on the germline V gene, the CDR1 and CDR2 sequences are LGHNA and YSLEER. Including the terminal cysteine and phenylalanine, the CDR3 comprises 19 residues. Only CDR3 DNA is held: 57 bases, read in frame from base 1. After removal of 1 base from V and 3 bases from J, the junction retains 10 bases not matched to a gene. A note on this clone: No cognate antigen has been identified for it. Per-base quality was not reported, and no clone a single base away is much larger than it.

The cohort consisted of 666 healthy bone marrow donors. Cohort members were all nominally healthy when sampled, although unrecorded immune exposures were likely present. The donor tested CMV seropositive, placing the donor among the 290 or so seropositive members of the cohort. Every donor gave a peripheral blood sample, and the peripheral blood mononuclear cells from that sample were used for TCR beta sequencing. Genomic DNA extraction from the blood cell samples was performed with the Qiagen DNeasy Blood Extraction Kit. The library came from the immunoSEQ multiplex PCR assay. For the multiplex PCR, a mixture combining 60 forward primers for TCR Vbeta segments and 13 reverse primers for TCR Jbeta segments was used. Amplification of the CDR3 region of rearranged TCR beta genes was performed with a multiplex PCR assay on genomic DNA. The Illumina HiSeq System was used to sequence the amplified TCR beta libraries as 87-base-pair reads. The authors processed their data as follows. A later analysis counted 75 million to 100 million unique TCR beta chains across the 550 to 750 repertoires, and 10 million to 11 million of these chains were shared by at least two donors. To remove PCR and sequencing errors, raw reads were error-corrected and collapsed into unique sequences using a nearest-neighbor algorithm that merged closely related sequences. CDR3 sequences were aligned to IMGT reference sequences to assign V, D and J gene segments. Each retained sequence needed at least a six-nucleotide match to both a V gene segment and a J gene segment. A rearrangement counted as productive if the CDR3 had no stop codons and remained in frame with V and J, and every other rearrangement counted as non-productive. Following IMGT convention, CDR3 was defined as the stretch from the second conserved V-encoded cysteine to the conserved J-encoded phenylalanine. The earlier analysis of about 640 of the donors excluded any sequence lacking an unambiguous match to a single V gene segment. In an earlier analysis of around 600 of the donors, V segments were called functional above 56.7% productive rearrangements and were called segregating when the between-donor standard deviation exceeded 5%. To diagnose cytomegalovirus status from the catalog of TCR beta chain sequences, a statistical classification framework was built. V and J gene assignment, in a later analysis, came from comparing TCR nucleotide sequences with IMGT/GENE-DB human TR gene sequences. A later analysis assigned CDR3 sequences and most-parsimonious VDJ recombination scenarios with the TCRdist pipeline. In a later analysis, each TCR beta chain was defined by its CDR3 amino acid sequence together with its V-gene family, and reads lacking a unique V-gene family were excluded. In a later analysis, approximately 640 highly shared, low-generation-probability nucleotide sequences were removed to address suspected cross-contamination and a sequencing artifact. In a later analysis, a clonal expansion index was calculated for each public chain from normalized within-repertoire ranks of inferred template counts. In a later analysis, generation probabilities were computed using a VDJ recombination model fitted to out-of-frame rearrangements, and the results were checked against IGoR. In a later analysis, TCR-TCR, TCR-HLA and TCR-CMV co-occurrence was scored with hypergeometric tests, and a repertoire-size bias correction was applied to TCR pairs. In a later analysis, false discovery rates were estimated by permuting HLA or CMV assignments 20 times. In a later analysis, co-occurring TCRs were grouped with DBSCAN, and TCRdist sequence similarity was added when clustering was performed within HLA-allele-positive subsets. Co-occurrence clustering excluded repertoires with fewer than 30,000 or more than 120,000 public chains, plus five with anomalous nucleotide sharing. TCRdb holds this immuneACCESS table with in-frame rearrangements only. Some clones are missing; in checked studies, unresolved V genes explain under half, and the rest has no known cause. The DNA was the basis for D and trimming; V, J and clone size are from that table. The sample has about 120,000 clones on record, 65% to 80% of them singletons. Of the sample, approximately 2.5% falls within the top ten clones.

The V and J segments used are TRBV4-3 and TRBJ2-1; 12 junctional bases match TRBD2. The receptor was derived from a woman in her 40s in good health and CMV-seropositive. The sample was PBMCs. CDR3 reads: CASSQAASGRAYDYNEQFF. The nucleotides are TGCGCCAGCAGCCAAGCGGCTAGCGGGAGGGCCTACGACTACAATGAGCAGTTCTTC.